One and the same sample provided the 13 T cell receptor beta chains below, sequenced in a study of shared clonotypes between healthy human individuals. Here immunoSEQ multiplex PCR was the method, and the copy in TCRdb shows in-frame clones only, minus some. The sample has some 2,100,000 clones, approximately 96% seen once. The sample taken for sequencing was naive CD4+ T cells sorted from blood. Specified subset: CD45RA+ positively selected. All receptors come from a man between 18 and 35 years old in good health.

V usage is TRBV10-2 and J usage is TRBJ2-1, with D possibly called TRBD1 or TRBD2 (6 bases each). The CDR3 totals 14 residues. V lost 7 bases and J lost 8, with 18 bases in between. Germline CDR1 and CDR2: WSHSY and SAAADI. CDR3 sequence reads: CASTTRDIIDEQFF. Here the CDR3 DNA reads TGCGCCAGCACGACTAGGGACATTATCGATGAGCAGTTCTTC.

This clone has a single count. The chain recombines TRBV4-3 with TRBJ1-4; 10 nucleotides align to TRBD1. In germline, CDR1 is LGHNA, CDR2 YSLEER. The CDR3 spans 19 residues. V lost 1 base to trimming and J lost 12 bases; unmatched junction nucleotides: 20. The CDR3 DNA reads as TGCGCCAGCAGCCAAGTCGACAGGGGGCGCGCGGTTGTGAGGGATCAACTGTTTTTT. It is translated as CASSQVDRGRAVVRDQLFF.

J is TRBJ1-5 and V is TRBV30; D gene ambiguous. The CDR3 runs 13 residues. V was shortened by 5 bases and J by 3 bases, with 11 bases between the two germline ends. Germline assignment: CDR1 GTSNPN and CDR2 SVGIG (reference sequence). The CDR3 nucleotides read TGTGCCTGGGGGCCAACACTCAATCAGCCCCAGCATTTT. Translating gives CAWGPTLNQPQHF.

The chain uses TRBV5-5 and TRBJ2-7; 8 bases are a match to TRBD1. The germline CDR1 and CDR2 sequences are SGHKS and YYEKEE (reference sequence). With V trimmed by 0 bases and J by 4 bases, 6 bases remained unmatched. This CDR3 is built from 15 residues. The CDR3 sequence: CASSLDQGAHYEQYF. The CDR3 DNA reads as TGTGCCAGCAGCTTGGATCAGGGGGCACATTACGAGCAGTACTTC.

The gene calls are TRBV7-8 and TRBJ2-7, with TRBD1 matching over 7 bases. The CDR3 contains 15 residues. Unmatched junction bases numbered 8, after V lost 3 bases and J lost 3 bases. Germline CDR1 and CDR2: SGHVS and FQNEAQ. CDR3 DNA: TGTGCCAGCAGCTTTGGGCGACAGGGCCTCTACGAGCAGTACTTC. Translating it yields CASSFGRQGLYEQYF. The whole variable domain, filled in from reference TRBV7-8 and TRBJ2-7, reads GAGVSQSPRYKVAKRGQDVALRCDPISGHVSLFWYQQALGQGPEFLTYFQNEAQLDKSGLPSDRFFAERPEGSVSTLKIQRTQQEDSAVYLCASSFGRQGLYEQYFGPGTRLTVT.

J is TRBJ2-3 and V is TRBV18; no reliable D call. V was trimmed by 1 base and J by 4 bases, leaving 6 bases between them. The CDR3 has 13 residues. CDR1 is KGHSH and CDR2 is LQKENI in the germline V gene. The CDR3 region has the DNA TGTGCCAGCTCACCACAGGTCGCAGATACGCAGTATTTT. Its translation is CASSPQVADTQYF.

This chain connects TRBV30 to TRBJ2-7; TRBD1 aligns across 10 bases. V trimming: 3 bases; J trimming: 2 bases; junction bases outside the gene matches: 4. Germline V gene data show CDR1 as GTSNPN and CDR2 as SVGIG (reference sequence). The CDR3 has 14 amino acids. In DNA, the CDR3 is TGTGCCTGGAGCTCCGGGACAGGGGCCTACGAGCAGTACTTC. It specifies CAWSSGTGAYEQYF.

V gene TRBV4-3 combines with J gene TRBJ2-1; 8 positions agree with TRBD1. Germline loops: CDR1 LGHNA, CDR2 YSLEER. The trim removed 4 bases at V and 4 bases at J, leaving 3 bases unmatched. The CDR3 runs to 14 residues. The CDR3 nucleotides read TGCGCCAGCAGCCCGGGACAGGCATACAATGAGCAGTTCTTC. Protein: CASSPGQAYNEQFF.

The V gene is TRBV5-1, the J gene TRBJ2-7; 10 bases are a match to TRBD1. Trimming took 4 bases from V and 1 from J; bases not matched to a gene: 5. CDR3 length: 15 amino acids. Germline V gene data show CDR1 as SGHRS and CDR2 as YFSETQ. The CDR3 is CASSEGTGVSYEQYF. CDR3 nucleotide sequence: TGCGCCAGCAGCGAGGGGACAGGGGTATCCTACGAGCAGTACTTC.

The genes are TRBV6-5 and TRBJ2-5, with 12 nucleotides matching TRBD2. The CDR3 is 15 amino acids. Germline V gene data show CDR1 as MNHEY and CDR2 as SVGAGI. The junction had 7 bases not matched to a gene; V was cut back by 7 bases and J by 4 bases. CDR3 DNA sequence: TGTGCCAGCAAGCTAGCGGGAGGGCCCTTAGAGACCCAGTACTTC. The encoded protein is CASKLAGGPLETQYF.

V gene TRBV28 combines with J gene TRBJ1-1; D call uncertain. V was trimmed by 5 bases and J by 4 bases, leaving 14 bases between them. Germline V gives CDR1 MDHEN, CDR2 SYDVKM. The CDR3 runs 14 residues. This chain's CDR3 is CASSLMRLGTEAFF. The CDR3 nucleotides read TGTGCCAGCAGTCTTATGAGGTTGGGCACTGAAGCTTTCTTT.

The V and J genes are TRBV25-1 and TRBJ2-1; weak D call: TRBD2 (5 bases). The CDR3 sequence is 15 residues long. Per the germline V gene, CDR1 is MGHDK and CDR2 is SYGVNS. V was cut by 3 bases and J by 8 bases, with 17 bases left in between. CDR3 protein: CASSETGVLSDEQFF. The CDR3 DNA reads TGTGCCAGCAGTGAGACCGGGGTCCTGAGCGATGAGCAGTTCTTC.

J is TRBJ1-1 and V is TRBV25-1; the match to TRBD1 covers 7 bases. Looked up from germline, CDR1 is MGHDK and CDR2 is SYGVNS. V lost 4 bases and J lost 2; bases outside the gene matches: 4. CDR3 size: 14 residues. CDR3 sequence (DNA): TGTGCCAGCAGTGTACAGGGGTTCAACACTGAAGCTTTCTTT. Translated: CASSVQGFNTEAFF.